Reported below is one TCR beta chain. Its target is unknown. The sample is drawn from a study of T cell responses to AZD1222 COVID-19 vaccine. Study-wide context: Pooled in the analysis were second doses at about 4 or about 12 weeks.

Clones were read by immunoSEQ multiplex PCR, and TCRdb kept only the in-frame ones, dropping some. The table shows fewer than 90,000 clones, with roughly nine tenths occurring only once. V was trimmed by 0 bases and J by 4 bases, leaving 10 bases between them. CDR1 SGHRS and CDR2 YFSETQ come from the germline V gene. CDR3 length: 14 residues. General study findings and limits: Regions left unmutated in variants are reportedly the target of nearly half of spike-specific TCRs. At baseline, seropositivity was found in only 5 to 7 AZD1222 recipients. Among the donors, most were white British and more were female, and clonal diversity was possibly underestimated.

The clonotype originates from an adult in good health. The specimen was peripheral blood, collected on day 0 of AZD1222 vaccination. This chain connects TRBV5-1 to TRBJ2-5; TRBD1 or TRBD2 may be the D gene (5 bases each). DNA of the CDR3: TGCGCCAGCAGCTTGGTGGGACGACGAGAGACCCAGTACTTC. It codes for CASSLVGRRETQYF.